Listed here are 8 T cell receptor beta chains from one sample, sequenced in a study of spatial heterogeneity in lung cancer. The time point: sample taken at primary tumor resection. Whole RNA, which was extracted from tumor, nontumor lung tissue or frozen PBMC, was sequenced without any cell sorting. TCRdb recomputed calls from the 5' RACE reads with MiXCR, one row per CDR3 protein. The sample records approximately 6,900 distinct CDR3 sequences, roughly 5.2% being singletons. This specimen consisted of normal lung tissue next to the tumor, obtained at surgery. The source of these receptors is a female donor with early-stage non-small cell lung cancer.

This clonotype was counted only a few times. Found in a library prepared for alpha chains, this beta chain is an off-target read, and its abundance has little meaning. The V call is TRBV27, the J call TRBJ1-4, with a weak D call TRBD1 (6 bases). Germline-derived CDR1 and CDR2 are MNHEY and SMNVEV (reference sequence). Trimming shortened V by 3 bases and J by 4 bases, and 12 bases separated the two germline ends. CDR3 length equals 15 residues. The CDR3 loop reads CASSLGAGLNEKLFF. The CDR3 nucleotides read TGTGCCAGCAGTTTGGGGGCAGGCCTTAATGAAAAACTGTTTTTT. Full variable domain (rest looked up from reference TRBV27 and TRBJ1-4): EAQVTQNPRYLITVTGKKLTVTCSQNMNHEYMSWYRQDPGLGLRQIYYSMNVEVTDKGDVPEGYKVSRKEKRNFPLILESPSPNQTSLYFCASSLGAGLNEKLFFGSGTQLSVL.

This clonotype is classed as medium-sized (0.01 to 0.1%). This beta chain slipped into a library made for alpha chains as a stray read, so its size is not meaningful. The chain joins TRBV28 to TRBJ1-6; D remains ambiguous. V was pared by 6 bases and J by 11 bases, with 11 bases between. The germline gives CDR1 MDHEN, CDR2 SYDVKM. This CDR3 has 12 amino acids. In DNA, the CDR3 is TGTGCCAGCAGGCGAGAAACGGCACCCCTCCACTTT. Translation gives CASRRETAPLHF. The variable domain in full, completed from reference TRBV28 and TRBJ1-6, reads DVKVTQSSRYLVKRTGEKVFLECVQDMDHENMFWYRQDPGLGLRLIYFSYDVKMKEKGDIPEGYSVSREKKERFSLILESASTNQTSMYLCASRRETAPLHFGNGTRLTVT.

There are many counts of this clonotype. Because this beta chain is a stray read in a library intended to capture alpha chains, its abundance should not be given much weight. V usage is TRBV3-1 and J usage is TRBJ2-3; the match to TRBD2 covers 11 bases. With 5 bases clipped from V and 5 bases from J, the junction kept 3 bases outside the gene matches. CDR1 is LGHDT, CDR2 YNNKEL, per germline (reference sequence). There are 14 residues in the CDR3. CDR3 sequence: CASSSGLAGDTQYF. Here the CDR3 DNA reads TGTGCCAGCAGCTCAGGACTAGCGGGAGATACGCAGTATTTT.

This clonotype has a count of ten or more. Since the library was made to target alpha chains, this beta chain is a stray read and its abundance is not meaningful. The V call is TRBV28, the J call TRBJ2-7; D might be TRBD1 or TRBD2, each matching 5 bases. CDR3 length equals 16 residues. Germline V gives CDR1 MDHEN, CDR2 SYDVKM. Trimming left V 3 bases short and J 6 bases short, with 21 bases between. DNA of the CDR3: TGTGCCAGCAGTTTGGGGACCCTAGCTGAGGGTTCCGAGCAGTACTTC. It translates to CASSLGTLAEGSEQYF. The full variable domain, rest sourced from reference TRBV28 and TRBJ2-7, is DVKVTQSSRYLVKRTGEKVFLECVQDMDHENMFWYRQDPGLGLRLIYFSYDVKMKEKGDIPEGYSVSREKKERFSLILESASTNQTSMYLCASSLGTLAEGSEQYFGPGTRLTVT.

By sample share, this clonotype is medium-sized (0.01 to 0.1%). Because the library targeted alpha chains, this beta chain is an off-target read whose size means little. This chain uses TRBV20-1 with TRBJ2-7; D unresolved. CDR1 is DFQATT and CDR2 is SNEGSKA in the germline V gene (reference sequence). This CDR3 is 13 amino acids long. V was cut by 2 bases and J by 5 bases, with 13 bases left in between. The CDR3 DNA reads as TGCAGTGCTAGACCTCCCCTCAGCGACGAGCAGTACTTC. As protein: CSARPPLSDEQYF.

This clonotype was seen at least ten times. Since it is a stray read in a library aimed at alpha chains, this beta chain has a size that is not meaningful. The chain carries TRBV5-6 and TRBJ2-1; 7 bases match TRBD2. Germline V gene data show CDR1 as SGHDT and CDR2 as YYEEEE. The CDR3 runs 15 residues. Unmatched junction bases numbered 4, after V lost 4 bases and J lost 0 bases. CDR3 DNA: TGTGCCAGCAGCACCCGGGACTACTCCTACAATGAGCAGTTCTTC. Amino acids: CASSTRDYSYNEQFF.

This clonotype was counted ten times or more. This beta chain appears as a stray read in a library generated for alpha chains; its size is not informative. This chain uses TRBV18 with TRBJ2-7; 11 nucleotides match TRBD2. In germline, CDR1 is KGHSH, CDR2 LQKENI. The CDR3 loop spans 18 amino acids. The trim removed 6 bases at V and 0 bases at J, leaving 13 bases unmatched. CDR3 protein: CASSPGVAGGSASYEQYF. DNA of the CDR3: TGTGCCAGCTCCCCCGGGGTAGCGGGAGGGTCCGCCTCCTACGAGCAGTACTTC.

By sample fraction, this clonotype is medium-sized. This beta chain is off target for a library built for alpha chains, so its abundance means little. This chain joins TRBV27 and TRBJ1-6, with D possibly being TRBD1 (6 bases). Looked up from germline, CDR1 is MNHEY and CDR2 is SMNVEV (reference sequence). V was shortened by 5 bases and J by 10 bases, with 21 bases between the two germline ends. The CDR3 extends over 16 amino acids. The CDR3: CASSAYGTSGTSPLHF. The CDR3 DNA reads TGTGCCAGCAGTGCCTACGGGACATCGGGTACGTCACCCCTCCACTTT.